The 32 T cell receptor beta chains listed next were all sequenced from one sample in a study of blood T cell repertoires in COVID-19. Sequenced by immunoSEQ multiplex PCR; TCRdb stores in-frame clones only, minus some. The sample yields approximately 100,000 clones, about 80% seen once. The specimen sequenced was peripheral blood. Receptors were obtained from a human donor in a cohort sampled during active COVID-19.

The J gene is TRBJ2-7, the V gene TRBV5-4, with a weak D call TRBD2 (5 bases). From germline, CDR1 is SGHNT and CDR2 YYREEE (reference sequence). The germline V and J ends were trimmed by 0 bases and 6 bases, with 10 bases remaining between them. The CDR3 covers 13 residues. CDR3 residues: CASSLDTAGEQYF. CDR3 nucleotide sequence: TGTGCCAGCAGCTTGGACACCGCGGGCGAGCAGTACTTC.

This clone has just a few counts. This chain links TRBV10-3 with TRBJ2-3; D is perhaps TRBD2 (7 bases). V was pared by 8 bases and J by 2 bases, with 14 bases between. The CDR3 spans 14 residues. Germline lookup yields CDR1 ENHRY and CDR2 SYGVKD. In DNA form, the CDR3 reads TGTGCCATCGGGGGGCGGGGGCCCACAGATACGCAGTATTTT. Residues: CAIGGRGPTDTQYF.

V gene TRBV19 combines with J gene TRBJ2-1; 7 bases map to TRBD1. The CDR3 is made up of 14 amino acids. In germline, CDR1 is LNHDA, CDR2 SQIVND (reference sequence). J lost 7 bases, V lost 6 bases, and 9 bases had no gene match. The DNA for the CDR3 is TGTGCCAGTAGGCGACAGGGCAGAGGTAATGAGCAGTTCTTC. Its protein is CASRRQGRGNEQFF.

The genes are TRBV6-2 or TRBV6-3 and TRBJ2-1; 14 nucleotides match TRBD2. CDR1 is MNHEY and CDR2 is SVGEGT in the germline V gene. The V segment lost 5 bases and the J segment 7 bases; nucleotides outside the gene matches: 13. The CDR3 runs to 18 residues. This CDR3 reads CASSALQGLAGGGNEQFF. In DNA, the CDR3 is TGTGCCAGCAGTGCACTACAAGGACTAGCGGGGGGCGGGAATGAGCAGTTCTTC.

The chain recombines TRBV6-5 with TRBJ2-2, with D possibly TRBD1 on 6 matching bases. Looked up from germline, CDR1 is MNHEY and CDR2 is SVGAGI. Trimming took off 6 bases at V and 6 bases at J, with 17 bases between the two ends. The CDR3 spans 15 residues. The CDR3: CASRGVQGRPGELFF. Here the CDR3 DNA reads TGTGCCAGCAGAGGGGTACAGGGTCGACCCGGGGAGCTGTTTTTT.

The rearrangement uses TRBV7-9 and TRBJ1-2; 7 nucleotides line up with TRBD1. The CDR3 covers 15 residues. CDR1 is SEHNR and CDR2 is FQNEAQ in the germline V gene (reference sequence). V was pared by 4 bases and J by 3 bases, with 8 bases of the junction left unmatched. CDR3 loop: CASSSQQGRDYGYTF. The CDR3 DNA follows: TGTGCCAGCAGCTCCCAACAGGGGAGAGACTATGGCTACACCTTC.

The J gene is TRBJ2-7, the V gene TRBV7-9; D gene unclear. V was shortened by 4 bases and J by 2 bases, with 12 bases between the two germline ends. The CDR3 covers 14 residues. From germline, CDR1 is SEHNR and CDR2 FQNEAQ (reference sequence). The CDR3 here is CASSSPATTYEQYF. In DNA, the CDR3 is TGTGCCAGCAGCTCACCTGCAACAACCTACGAGCAGTACTTC.

The chain employs TRBV6-4 and TRBJ2-1; 8 positions agree with TRBD1. The CDR3 has 15 amino acids. Germline V CDR1 and CDR2: MRHNA, SNTAGT. Trimming at V came to 8 bases and at J to 7 bases, leaving 13 bases not matched to a gene. The CDR3 region has the DNA TGTGCCAGCGCGCCGCAGGGGGCAGAAATGAATGAGCAGTTCTTC. It encodes CASAPQGAEMNEQFF.

The genes are TRBV5-1 and TRBJ2-1; D perhaps matches TRBD1 (6 bases). The V gene's germline CDR1 is SGHRS and CDR2 YFSETQ. V gave up 4 bases and J gave up 10 bases, with 12 bases separating them. The CDR3 consists of 12 residues. CDR3 protein: CASSRPGEEQFF. The CDR3 DNA reads TGCGCCAGCAGCCGCCCAGGGGAAGAGCAGTTCTTC.

The rearrangement uses TRBV2 and TRBJ1-1; D is unresolved. The germline V gene encodes CDR1 SNHLY and CDR2 FYNNEI. This CDR3 has 13 amino acids. V was shortened by 3 bases and J by 1 base, with 6 bases between the two germline ends. CDR3 bases: TGTGCCAGCAGTGACATCAGGAACACTGAAGCTTTCTTT. Translating it yields CASSDIRNTEAFF.

This chain links TRBV6-6 with TRBJ1-1; 9 nucleotides align to TRBD1. The junction had 5 bases not matched to a gene; V was cut back by 6 bases and J by 0 bases. The CDR3 runs 15 residues. Per the germline V gene, CDR1 is MNHNY and CDR2 is SVGAGI (reference sequence). The CDR3 protein is CASSPGQGMNTEAFF. The CDR3 coding sequence is TGTGCCAGCAGCCCCGGACAGGGGATGAACACTGAAGCTTTCTTT.

V gene TRBV18 combines with J gene TRBJ2-1, with TRBD1 matching over 9 bases. From germline, CDR1 is KGHSH and CDR2 LQKENI. CDR3 size: 17 residues. V was pared by 2 bases and J by 1 base, with 6 bases of the junction left unmatched. The CDR3 loop is CASSPIGQGSSYNEQFF. CDR3 coding DNA: TGTGCCAGCTCACCAATCGGACAGGGGTCTTCCTACAATGAGCAGTTCTTC.

The chain couples TRBV9 to TRBJ2-7; 8 nucleotides match TRBD1. CDR3 length: 14 amino acids. From germline, CDR1 is SGDLS and CDR2 YYNGEE. After removal of 2 bases from V and 7 bases from J, the junction contained 8 bases not matched to a gene. For the CDR3, the DNA is TGTGCCAGCAGCGTCTCTTCAGGGGGCTGGGAGCAGTACTTC. It yields the protein CASSVSSGGWEQYF.

This clone was observed once. V gene TRBV24-1 combines with J gene TRBJ2-1, with D perhaps TRBD2 (5 bases). V lost 7 bases, J lost 7 bases, and 16 bases lay in between. Looked up from germline, CDR1 is KGHDR and CDR2 is SFDVKD. CDR3 length equals 14 residues. This CDR3 reads CATSLGPGRNEQFF. For the CDR3, the DNA is TGTGCCACCAGCCTTGGTCCGGGAAGGAATGAGCAGTTCTTC.

The chain's CDR3 is CASSSDRRYTGELFF. The CDR3 coding sequence is TGTGCCAGCAGTTCTGACAGGCGGTACACCGGGGAGCTGTTTTTT. The J gene is TRBJ2-2, the V gene TRBV7-2, with D perhaps TRBD1 (6 bases). This CDR3 contains 15 residues. V was shortened by 6 bases and J by 3 bases, with 14 bases between the two germline ends. Germline V gene lookup returns CDR1 SGHTA and CDR2 FQGNSA. Full variable domain (remainder filled in from reference TRBV7-2 and TRBJ2-2): GAGVSQSPSNKVTEKGKDVELRCDPISGHTALYWYRQSLGQGLEFLIYFQGNSAPDKSGLPSDRFSAERTGGSVSTLTIQRTQQEDSAVYLCASSSDRRYTGELFFGEGSRLTVL.

The CDR3 spells CASSQNPDISYNSPLHF. The CDR3 region has the DNA TGCGCCAGCAGCCAAAACCCGGACATTTCCTATAATTCACCCCTCCACTTT. V and J are TRBV4-1 and TRBJ1-6; perhaps TRBD1 as D (5 bases). V was shortened by 2 bases and J by 1 base, with 12 bases between the two germline ends. Germline CDR1 is MGHRA and CDR2 is YSYEKL. The CDR3 runs 17 residues.

This chain joins TRBV12-5 and TRBJ1-1; possibly TRBD1 for D (5 bases). Germline CDR1 reads LGHNT; CDR2 reads FRNRAP. The CDR3 is made up of 14 amino acids. V lost 8 bases to trimming and J lost 0 bases, with 13 bases between them. This chain's CDR3 is CASSGGALNTEAFF. CDR3 coding DNA: TGTGCTAGTTCCGGCGGGGCTTTGAACACTGAAGCTTTCTTT.

V is TRBV30 and J is TRBJ1-2, with no clear D. CDR3 length: 12 amino acids. Per the germline V gene, CDR1 is GTSNPN and CDR2 is SVGIG (reference sequence). V lost 1 base and J lost 2, with 5 bases in between. CDR3 coding DNA: TGTGCCTGGAGTGACAGCAACTATGGCTACACCTTC. This sequence encodes CAWSDSNYGYTF.

This chain links TRBV25-1 with TRBJ1-6; TRBD1 matches at 8 bases. With 4 bases clipped from V and 10 bases from J, the junction kept 6 bases outside the gene matches. This CDR3 region has 14 residues. The germline V gene encodes CDR1 MGHDK and CDR2 SYGVNS. CDR3 nucleotides: TGTGCCAGCAGTGGGACAGGGTCGGGATCACCCCTCCACTTT. Translating it yields CASSGTGSGSPLHF.

The J gene is TRBJ2-1, the V gene TRBV14, with D tentatively TRBD2 (6 bases). CDR3 length equals 16 residues. Germline V gene sequence: CDR1 SGHDN, CDR2 FVKESK. V dropped 4 bases and J dropped 9 bases, with 22 bases sitting between them. In DNA, the CDR3 is TGTGCCAGCAGCCGCGGGGACCGCCGGCAAAGGTCTGAGCAGTTCTTC. Protein product: CASSRGDRRQRSEQFF. Filled out from reference TRBV14 and TRBJ2-1, the complete variable domain reads EAGVTQFPSHSVIEKGQTVTLRCDPISGHDNLYWYRRVMGKEIKFLLHFVKESKQDESGMPNNRFLAERTGGTYSTLKVQPAELEDSGVYFCASSRGDRRQRSEQFFGPGTRLTVL.

This chain connects TRBV10-2 to TRBJ1-1, with no clear D. V was clipped by 0 bases and J by 4 bases, with 21 bases between them. CDR1 WSHSY and CDR2 SAAADI come from the germline V gene. CDR3 length equals 18 residues. CDR3 DNA: TGCGCCAGCAGTGAGTCGACATGGGGAGGGCGCACGGGCACTGAAGCTTTCTTT. Encoded protein: CASSESTWGGRTGTEAFF.

The chain has TRBV25-1 and TRBJ2-7; the match to TRBD1 covers 7 bases. This CDR3 is 12 amino acids long. CDR1 is MGHDK, CDR2 SYGVNS, per germline. Trimming at V came to 10 bases and at J to 3 bases, leaving 6 bases not matched to a gene. CDR3 sequence (DNA): TGTGCCATGCCGGGACAGAACTACGAGCAGTACTTC. Translated: CAMPGQNYEQYF.

J is TRBJ1-1 and V is TRBV9, with D possibly TRBD1 on 5 matching bases. This CDR3 has 14 amino acids. Germline values: CDR1 SGDLS, CDR2 YYNGEE. V dropped 3 bases and J dropped 4 bases, with 13 bases sitting between them. CDR3 nucleotide sequence: TGTGCCAGCAGCGCGGCGGGGGTGGGCACTGAAGCTTTCTTT. Translated: CASSAAGVGTEAFF.

This clone has more than one count but fewer than ten. The V call is TRBV19, the J call TRBJ1-2; no reliable D call. V was pared by 5 bases and J by 4 bases, with 8 bases between. The CDR3 totals 12 residues. Germline V gene lookup returns CDR1 LNHDA and CDR2 SQIVND (reference sequence). The DNA of the CDR3 is TGTGCCAGTAGTCTAACCTTCTATGGCTACACCTTC. Amino acid sequence: CASSLTFYGYTF.

V and J are TRBV14 and TRBJ2-5, with D tentatively TRBD1 (6 bases). Germline V gene lookup returns CDR1 SGHDN and CDR2 FVKESK. V was trimmed by 3 bases and J by 3 bases, leaving 14 bases between them. The CDR3 length is 15 residues. The CDR3 DNA follows: TGTGCCAGCAGCCACCGCACAGGGTTGGAAGAGACCCAGTACTTC. Amino acid sequence: CASSHRTGLEETQYF.

The chain uses TRBV6-2 or TRBV6-3 and TRBJ2-2; D possibly corresponds to TRBD2 (5 bases). The CDR3 runs 18 residues. The germline V gene encodes CDR1 MNHEY and CDR2 SVGEGT. The V end lost 1 base, the J end lost 3 bases, and 18 bases lay between the germline ends. The CDR3 nucleotides are TGTGCCAGCAGTTACTTCGTTAGAAGGGAGCTCTACACCGGGGAGCTGTTTTTT. Residues: CASSYFVRRELYTGELFF.

In its sample, this clone was seen once. The rearrangement uses TRBV10-3 and TRBJ1-2; D may be TRBD1 (6 bases). Germline V gene sequence: CDR1 ENHRY, CDR2 SYGVKD. V was clipped by 3 bases and J by 5 bases, with 10 bases between them. The length of the CDR3 is 13 residues. The CDR3, as DNA: TGTGCCATCAGTGACAGGGGTGGGTATGGCTACACCTTC. This gives the protein CAISDRGGYGYTF.

V usage is TRBV25-1 and J usage is TRBJ2-2; no clear D gene. The CDR3 totals 13 residues. The germline V and J ends were trimmed by 0 bases and 6 bases, with 5 bases remaining between them. CDR1 is MGHDK and CDR2 is SYGVNS in the germline V gene. In nucleotides, the CDR3 is TGTGCCAGCAGTGAATATGGAGCCGGGGAGCTGTTTTTT. Translating it yields CASSEYGAGELFF.

This clone has just one count. The V and J genes are TRBV7-6 and TRBJ2-5; TRBD2 agrees at 15 bases. J was trimmed by 8 bases and V by 5 bases; bases with no gene match: 15. There are 18 residues in the CDR3. Germline CDR1 reads SGHVS; CDR2 reads FNYEAQ. CDR3 nucleotides: TGTGCCAGCAGCCTAATATCCGGGACTAGCGGGGGGCCCGGTACCCAGTACTTC. Translating it yields CASSLISGTSGGPGTQYF.

This chain uses TRBV6-5 with TRBJ2-7; possible D gene TRBD2, 6 bases. V was clipped by 7 bases and J by 0 bases, with 16 bases between them. Germline V gene data show CDR1 as MNHEY and CDR2 as SVGAGI. The CDR3 extends over 15 amino acids. CDR3 loop: CASTPIDGSSYEQYF. As DNA, the CDR3 is TGTGCCAGCACCCCGATTGACGGGAGCTCCTACGAGCAGTACTTC.

This chain links TRBV19 with TRBJ2-3; possible D gene TRBD2, 5 bases. The V end was cut by 0 bases, the J end by 2 bases, with 9 bases between. There are 15 residues in the CDR3. Looked up from germline, CDR1 is LNHDA and CDR2 is SQIVND (reference sequence). The DNA for the CDR3 is TGTGCCAGTAGTATAGATGGGAGTTACACAGATACGCAGTATTTT. Amino acid sequence: CASSIDGSYTDTQYF.

This chain links TRBV6-5 with TRBJ1-2; D is perhaps TRBD1 (5 bases). Per germline, CDR1 MNHEY and CDR2 SVGAGI. Trimming removed 6 bases from V and 4 bases from J, with 15 bases in between. The CDR3 is 14 residues long. As DNA, the CDR3 is TGTGCCAGCAGCCCGGTCCCTCAGGGCTATGGCTACACCTTC. This translates into CASSPVPQGYGYTF.